Below are 2 T cell receptor beta chains sequenced from a single sample in a study of blood T cells in healthy people across ages. The use of a sample-barcoded 5' primer and a J-beta primer mix characterized a second PCR of about 7 to 12 cycles. TCRdb re-derived calls from the 5' RACE reads in MiXCR, one entry per CDR3 protein. The sample includes fewer than 2 million distinct CDR3 sequences, 35% to 50% seen only once; the top ten take 23%. Sequenced: blood. These receptors were taken from a human donor in good health.

This clonotype was counted a few times. The chain carries TRBV7-2 and TRBJ2-7; TRBD2 agrees at 9 bases. With V trimmed by 1 base and J by 3 bases, 4 bases remained unmatched. Germline assignment: CDR1 SGHTA and CDR2 FQGNSA. The CDR3 is 15 amino acids. As DNA, the CDR3 is TGTGCCAGCAGCTTAGATGCTAGCGGGGTCTACGAGCAGTACTTC. Translation: CASSLDASGVYEQYF.

The chain recombines TRBV5-6 with TRBJ2-1; D is possibly TRBD2 (5 bases). The CDR3 sequence is 15 residues long. Looked up from germline, CDR1 is SGHDT and CDR2 is YYEEEE. V lost 4 bases and J 8 bases, leaving 19 bases between the germline ends. The CDR3 is CASSRRGGGSDEQFF. CDR3 in DNA: TGTGCCAGCAGCCGTCGGGGTGGAGGTAGCGATGAGCAGTTCTTC.